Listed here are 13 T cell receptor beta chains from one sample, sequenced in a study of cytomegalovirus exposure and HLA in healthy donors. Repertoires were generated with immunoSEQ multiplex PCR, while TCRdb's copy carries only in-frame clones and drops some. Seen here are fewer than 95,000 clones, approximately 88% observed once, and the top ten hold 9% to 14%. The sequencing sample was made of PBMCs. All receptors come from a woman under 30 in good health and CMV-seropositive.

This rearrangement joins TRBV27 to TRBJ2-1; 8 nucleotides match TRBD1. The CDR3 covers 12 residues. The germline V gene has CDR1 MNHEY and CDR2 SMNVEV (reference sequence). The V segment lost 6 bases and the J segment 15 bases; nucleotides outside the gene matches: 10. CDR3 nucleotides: TGTGCCAGCAGACAGGGGGGCCTCGCTCCGTTCTTC. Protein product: CASRQGGLAPFF.

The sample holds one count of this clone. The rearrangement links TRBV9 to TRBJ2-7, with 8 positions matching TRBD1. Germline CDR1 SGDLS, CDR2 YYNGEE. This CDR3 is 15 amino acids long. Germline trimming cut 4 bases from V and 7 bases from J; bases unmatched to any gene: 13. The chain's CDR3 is CASSTGDRLWKEQYF. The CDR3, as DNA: TGTGCCAGCAGCACCGGGGACAGGCTTTGGAAGGAGCAGTACTTC.

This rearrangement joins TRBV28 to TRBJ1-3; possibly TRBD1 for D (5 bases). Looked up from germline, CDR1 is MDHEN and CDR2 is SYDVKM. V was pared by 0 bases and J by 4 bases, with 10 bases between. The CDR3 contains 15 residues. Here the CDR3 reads CASSLWGGSGNTIYF. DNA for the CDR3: TGTGCCAGCAGTTTATGGGGGGGATCCGGAAACACCATATATTTT.

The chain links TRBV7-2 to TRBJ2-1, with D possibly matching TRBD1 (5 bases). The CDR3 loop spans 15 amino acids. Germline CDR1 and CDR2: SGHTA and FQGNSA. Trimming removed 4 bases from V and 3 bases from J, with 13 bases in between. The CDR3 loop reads CASSSRAGNYNEQFF. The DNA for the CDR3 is TGTGCCAGCAGCTCTAGGGCAGGGAACTACAATGAGCAGTTCTTC.

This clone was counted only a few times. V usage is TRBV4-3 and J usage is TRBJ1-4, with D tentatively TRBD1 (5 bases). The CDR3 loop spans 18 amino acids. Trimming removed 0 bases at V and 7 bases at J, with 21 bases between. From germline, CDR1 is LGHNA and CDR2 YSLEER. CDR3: CASSQDRGPIRWGEKLFF. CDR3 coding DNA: TGCGCCAGCAGCCAAGATAGGGGCCCAATCCGGTGGGGTGAAAAACTGTTTTTT.

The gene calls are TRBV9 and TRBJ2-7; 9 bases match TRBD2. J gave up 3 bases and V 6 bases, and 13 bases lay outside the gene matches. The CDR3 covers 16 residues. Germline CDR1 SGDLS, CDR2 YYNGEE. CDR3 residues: CASTPTVAGGYYEQYF. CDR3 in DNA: TGTGCCAGCACCCCCACCGTGGCGGGGGGGTACTACGAGCAGTACTTC.

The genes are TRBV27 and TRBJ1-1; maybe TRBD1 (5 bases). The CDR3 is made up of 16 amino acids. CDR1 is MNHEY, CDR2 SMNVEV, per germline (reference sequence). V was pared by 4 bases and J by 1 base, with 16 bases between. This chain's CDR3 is CASSSTLTGRNTEAFF. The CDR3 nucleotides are TGTGCCAGCAGTTCCACTCTTACAGGTCGGAACACTGAAGCTTTCTTT.

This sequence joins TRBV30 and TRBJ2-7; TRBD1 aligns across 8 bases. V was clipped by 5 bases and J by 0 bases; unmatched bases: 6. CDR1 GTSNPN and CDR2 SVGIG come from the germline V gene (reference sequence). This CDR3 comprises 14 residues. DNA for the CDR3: TGTGCCTGGGGGCAGGGGACAGGCTCCTACGAGCAGTACTTC. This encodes CAWGQGTGSYEQYF.

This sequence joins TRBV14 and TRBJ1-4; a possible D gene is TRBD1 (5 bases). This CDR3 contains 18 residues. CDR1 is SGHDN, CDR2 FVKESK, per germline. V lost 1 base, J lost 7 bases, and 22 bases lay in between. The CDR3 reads CASSQGFRGAESSEKLFF. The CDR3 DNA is TGTGCCAGCAGCCAAGGATTTAGGGGTGCGGAATCAAGTGAAAAACTGTTTTTT. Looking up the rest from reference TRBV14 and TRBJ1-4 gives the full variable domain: EAGVTQFPSHSVIEKGQTVTLRCDPISGHDNLYWYRRVMGKEIKFLLHFVKESKQDESGMPNNRFLAERTGGTYSTLKVQPAELEDSGVYFCASSQGFRGAESSEKLFFGSGTQLSVL.

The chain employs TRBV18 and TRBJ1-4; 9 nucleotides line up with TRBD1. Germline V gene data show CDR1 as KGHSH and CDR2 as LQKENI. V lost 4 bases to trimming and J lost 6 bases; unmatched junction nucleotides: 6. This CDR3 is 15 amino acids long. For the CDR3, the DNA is TGTGCCAGCTCACTCGCCGGGACAGGGTATGAAAAACTGTTTTTT. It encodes CASSLAGTGYEKLFF. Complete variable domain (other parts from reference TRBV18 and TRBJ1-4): NAGVMQNPRHLVRRRGQEARLRCSPMKGHSHVYWYRQLPEEGLKFMVYLQKENIIDESGMPKERFSAEFPKEGPSILRIQQVVRGDSAAYFCASSLAGTGYEKLFFGSGTQLSVL.

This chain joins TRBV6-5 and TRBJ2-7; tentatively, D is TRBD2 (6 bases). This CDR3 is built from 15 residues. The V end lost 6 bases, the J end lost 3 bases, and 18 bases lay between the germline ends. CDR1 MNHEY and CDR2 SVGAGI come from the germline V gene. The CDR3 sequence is CASRPDLAGFYEQYF. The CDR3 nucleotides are TGTGCCAGCAGACCCGACCTCGCGGGGTTCTACGAGCAGTACTTC.

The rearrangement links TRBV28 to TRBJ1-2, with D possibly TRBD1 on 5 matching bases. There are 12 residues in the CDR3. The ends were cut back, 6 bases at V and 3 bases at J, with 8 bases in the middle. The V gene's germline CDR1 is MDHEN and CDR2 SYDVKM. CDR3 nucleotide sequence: TGTGCCAGCAGCCTAGGGGACTATGGCTACACCTTC. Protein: CASSLGDYGYTF.

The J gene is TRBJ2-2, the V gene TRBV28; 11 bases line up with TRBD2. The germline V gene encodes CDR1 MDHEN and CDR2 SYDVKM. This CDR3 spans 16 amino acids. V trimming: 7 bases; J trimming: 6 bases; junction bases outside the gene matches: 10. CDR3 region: CASTLGLAGGAGELFF. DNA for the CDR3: TGTGCCAGCACCTTAGGGCTAGCGGGGGGCGCCGGGGAGCTGTTTTTT. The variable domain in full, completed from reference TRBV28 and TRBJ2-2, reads DVKVTQSSRYLVKRTGEKVFLECVQDMDHENMFWYRQDPGLGLRLIYFSYDVKMKEKGDIPEGYSVSREKKERFSLILESASTNQTSMYLCASTLGLAGGAGELFFGEGSRLTVL.